This T cell receptor (beta chain) was identified during a study of identical twins. The table lists this clonotype with a few counts. The CDR3 is made up of 14 amino acids. The V end was cut by 6 bases, the J end by 3 bases, with 15 bases between. Germline values: CDR1 MNHEY, CDR2 SMNVEV (reference sequence). The cDNA had a unique molecular identifier and a template-switch universal primer site. TCRdb re-called the 5' RACE reads through MiXCR, storing one row per CDR3 protein. This table has hundreds of thousands of distinct CDR3 sequences, roughly 20% appearing once. Another study also made use of these data, one on T cells expressing NK-cell markers. That investigation notes: Sorted CD3+CD56+NKG2C+, CD3+CD56+NKG2C- and CD3+CD56-NKG2C+ T cells provided the TCR beta repertoires. Seven of the eight sequenced donors were classified as HCMV-seropositive, and one was classified as seronegative. Restriction of sorting to alpha-beta TCR T cells was accomplished in several experiments using an anti-gamma-delta TCR antibody.

V is TRBV27 and J is TRBJ2-7, with a tentative D call TRBD2 (6 bases). The receptor's source is a woman in her late teens or twenties in good health. Sequenced material: PBMCs. CDR3 DNA sequence: TGTGCCAGCAGGGGGGGTTCAGGTAGCTACGAGCAGTACTTC. This encodes CASRGGSGSYEQYF.